In this sample, the clone carrying this TCR beta chain turned up many times. The target antigen is unknown. The data were obtained in a study of response to subunit inactivated influenza vaccine. TCRdb called the RT-PCR reads again in MiXCR, with one record for every CDR3 protein. The top ten hold about 28% of the sample, which has approximately 170,000 distinct CDR3 sequences, about an eighth seen once. Study-wide points: It was suggested by the authors that few new T cells are recruited by each seasonal influenza vaccination.

Germline CDR1 reads SGHNT; CDR2 reads YENEEA. This CDR3 region has 15 residues. The germline V and J ends were trimmed by 3 bases and 4 bases, with 14 bases remaining between them. The chain employs TRBV11-3 and TRBJ2-3; D might be TRBD2 (5 bases). Here the sequenced sample was CD8+ T cells sorted from PBMCs, taken 4 to 6 days after vaccination. The sequence derives from a middle-aged man who received an inactivated influenza vaccine. CDR3 sequence: CASSFTPGDADTQYF. The CDR3 DNA follows: TGTGCCAGCAGCTTTACCCCCGGGGATGCAGATACGCAGTATTTT.